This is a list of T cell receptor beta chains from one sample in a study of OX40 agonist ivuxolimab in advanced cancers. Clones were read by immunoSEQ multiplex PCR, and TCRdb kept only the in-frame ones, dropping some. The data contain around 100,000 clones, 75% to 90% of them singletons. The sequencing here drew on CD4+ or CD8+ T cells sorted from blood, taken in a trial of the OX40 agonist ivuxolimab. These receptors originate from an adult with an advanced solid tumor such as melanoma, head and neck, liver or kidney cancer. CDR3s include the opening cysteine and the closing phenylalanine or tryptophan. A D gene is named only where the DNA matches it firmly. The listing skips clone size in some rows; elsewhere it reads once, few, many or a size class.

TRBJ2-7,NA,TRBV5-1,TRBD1,TGCGCCAGCAGCGTAGGACAGGGTTCGGGCGAGCAGTACTTC,CASSVGQGSGEQYF
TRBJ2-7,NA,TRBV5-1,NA,TGCGCCAGCAGCTTGGTAGCCGGAAAGGAGCAGTACTTC,CASSLVAGKEQYF
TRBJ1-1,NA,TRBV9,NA,TGTGCCAGCAGCCTTCCTGGACGCGACACTGAAGCTTTCTTT,CASSLPGRDTEAFF
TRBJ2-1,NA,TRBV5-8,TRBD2,TGTGCCAGCAGCTTTATCAGCGGGGGGGCCTACAATGAGCAGTTCTTC,CASSFISGGAYNEQFF
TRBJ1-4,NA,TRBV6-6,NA,TGTGCCAGCAGCCGACCTAGGACGGCAACTAATGAAAAACTGTTTTTT,CASSRPRTATNEKLFF
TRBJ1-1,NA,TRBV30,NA,TGTGCCTGGAACCAACCAGGGTTTCGGAACACTGAAGCTTTCTTT,CAWNQPGFRNTEAFF
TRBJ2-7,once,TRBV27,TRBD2,TGTGCCAGCAGTTCCCGGACTAGTAGGCGGGAGCAGTACTTC,CASSSRTSRREQYF
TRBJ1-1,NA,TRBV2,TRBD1,TGTGCCAGCTCCCGGGACAGTCTTGAAGGGGCTTTCTTT,CASSRDSLEGAFF
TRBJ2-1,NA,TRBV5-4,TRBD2,TGTGCCAGCAGTCTAGCGGGGCTTTACAATGAGCAGTTCTTC,CASSLAGLYNEQFF
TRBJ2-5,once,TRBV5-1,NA,TGCGCCAGCAGCGCGGGTACGTCATTTGAGACCCAGTACTTC,CASSAGTSFETQYF
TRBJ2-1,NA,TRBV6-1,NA,TGTGCCAGCAGTGAAGAGAGGAGGGGCGAGCAGTTCTTC,CASSEERRGEQFF
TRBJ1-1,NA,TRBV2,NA,TGTGCCAGCAGTGAGGGGAACAGGGTCACTGAAGCTTTCTTT,CASSEGNRVTEAFF
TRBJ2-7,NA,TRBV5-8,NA,TGTGCCAGCAGCTTGGGTGGGACCCCAAGAAGCGAGCAGTACTTC,CASSLGGTPRSEQYF
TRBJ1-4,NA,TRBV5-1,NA,TGCGCCAGCAGTCCTACAGGGATCGAAAAACTGTTTTTT,CASSPTGIEKLFF
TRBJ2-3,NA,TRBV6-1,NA,TGTGCCAGCAGCAGACCCACAGATACGCAGTATTTT,CASSRPTDTQYF
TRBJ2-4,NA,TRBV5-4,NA,TGTGCCAGCAGCCTTATGAGGGGGAGCGGAGGACGGGTAGCCAAAAACATTCAGTACTTC,CASSLMRGSGGRVAKNIQYF
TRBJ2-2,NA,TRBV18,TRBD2,TGTGCCAGCTCACCCACGAGACTAGCGGGTACCGGGGAGCTGTTTTTT,CASSPTRLAGTGELFF
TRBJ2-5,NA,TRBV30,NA,TGTGCCTGGAGTGTACCGGCAGTAGGGCAAGAGACCCAGTACTTC,CAWSVPAVGQETQYF
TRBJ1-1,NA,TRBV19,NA,TGTGCCAGTAGTAGGGGGGGCGGCAGGGGCGGCTCTGAAGCTTTCTTT,CASSRGGGRGGSEAFF
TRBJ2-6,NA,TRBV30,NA,TGTGCCTGGCGGGGGACTGGGGCCAACGTCCTGACTTTC,CAWRGTGANVLTF
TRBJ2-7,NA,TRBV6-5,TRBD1,TGTGCCAGCAGGAGACAGGGCGTCTACGAGCAGTACTTC,CASRRQGVYEQYF
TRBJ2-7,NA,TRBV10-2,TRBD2,TGCGCCAGCAGGGGGAACGGGGGGGCAGCTTTCGCCGAGCAGTACTTC,CASRGNGGAAFAEQYF
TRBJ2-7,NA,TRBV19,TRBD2,TGTGCCAGTAGTATTGGGACTAGCTACGAGCAGTACTTC,CASSIGTSYEQYF
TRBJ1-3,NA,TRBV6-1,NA,TGTGCCAGCAGCGGAATTCGTGGAAACACCATATATTTT,CASSGIRGNTIYF
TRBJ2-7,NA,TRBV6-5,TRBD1,TGTGCCAGCAGTTACTTACGACAGGGCCGGGACGAGCAGTACTTC,CASSYLRQGRDEQYF
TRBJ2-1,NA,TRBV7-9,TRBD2,TGTGCCAGCAGCGCAGGGAGGGGAATTTGGAATGAGCAGTTCTTC,CASSAGRGIWNEQFF
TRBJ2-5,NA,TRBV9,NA,TGTGCCAGCAGCGTAGCCCCAGACTTCCAAGAGACCCAGTACTTC,CASSVAPDFQETQYF
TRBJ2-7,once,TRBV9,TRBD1,TGTGCCAGCAGCGCTCTGGGACAGAAAGGCTACGAGCAGTACTTC,CASSALGQKGYEQYF
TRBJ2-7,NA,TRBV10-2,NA,TGCGCCAGCAGTGAAGCCGCGGCTAGCGCCCACGAGCAGTACTTC,CASSEAAASAHEQYF
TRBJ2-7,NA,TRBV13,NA,TGTGCCAGCAGCGGATACGGGGAAGGAGACGAGCAGTACTTC,CASSGYGEGDEQYF
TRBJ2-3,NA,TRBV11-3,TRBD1,TGTGCCAGCAGCTTAGGGACAGGGGGCACAGATACGCAGTATTTT,CASSLGTGGTDTQYF
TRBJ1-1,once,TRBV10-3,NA,TGTGCCATCAGCCGGACGTCCCGGGGGGCCACTGAAGCTTTCTTT,CAISRTSRGATEAFF
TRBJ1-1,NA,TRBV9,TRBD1,TGTGCCAGCAGCGTAACGCTGGGACAGGGGAACACTGAAGCTTTCTTT,CASSVTLGQGNTEAFF
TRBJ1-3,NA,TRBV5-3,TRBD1,TGTGCCAGAAGCACGACAGGGGATCACTCTGGAAACACCATATATTTT,CARSTTGDHSGNTIYF
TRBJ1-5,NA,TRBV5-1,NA,TGCGCCAGCAGCTTGGCGGGGGGGATGCAGCCCCAGCATTTT,CASSLAGGMQPQHF
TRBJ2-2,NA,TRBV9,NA,TGTGCCAGCAGCGTCACAGGGTTGGCCACCGGGGAGCTGTTTTTT,CASSVTGLATGELFF
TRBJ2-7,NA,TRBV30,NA,TGTGCCTGGAGCTGGGGTCTACGATCCTACGAGCAGTACTTC,CAWSWGLRSYEQYF
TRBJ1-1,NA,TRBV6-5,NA,TGTGCCAGCAGAAACCAAGGTGAAGCTTTCTTT,CASRNQGEAFF
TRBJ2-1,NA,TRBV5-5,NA,TGTGCCAGCAGCTTGGCGTTAGGGGATTCCTACAATGAGCAGTTCTTC,CASSLALGDSYNEQFF
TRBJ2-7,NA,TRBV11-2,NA,TGTGCCAGCAGCTTGGCAGGGTTACCTACCTACGAGCAGTACTTC,CASSLAGLPTYEQYF
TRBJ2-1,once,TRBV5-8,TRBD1,TGTGCCAGCAGCTTGGGGATGGGGACAGTTATTGGAAATGAGCAGTTCTTC,CASSLGMGTVIGNEQFF
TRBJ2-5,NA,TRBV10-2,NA,TGCGCCAGCAGTCAACTATCCGGGACTGCCCAAGAGACCCAGTACTTC,CASSQLSGTAQETQYF
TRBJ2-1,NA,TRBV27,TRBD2,TGTGCCAGCAGTTTACCGCGACTAGCGGGAGTCATAAATGAGCAGTTCTTC,CASSLPRLAGVINEQFF
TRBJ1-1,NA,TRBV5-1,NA,TGCGCCAGCAGCTTGGGATCTAACACTGAAGCTTTCTTT,CASSLGSNTEAFF
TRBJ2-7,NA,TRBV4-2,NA,TGTGCCAGCAGCCAAGATCTCCAGGGTGACTACGAGCAGTACTTC,CASSQDLQGDYEQYF
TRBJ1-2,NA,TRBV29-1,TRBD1,TGCAGCGTACGCACAGGGGGCAACTATGGCTACACCTTC,CSVRTGGNYGYTF
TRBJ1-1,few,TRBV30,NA,TGTGCCGGGATCAGGGGACGGACTGAAGCTTTCTTT,CAGIRGRTEAFF
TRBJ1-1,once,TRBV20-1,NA,TGCAGTGCTCTTACAAGGGACGAAGCTTTCTTT,CSALTRDEAFF
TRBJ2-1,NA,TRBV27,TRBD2,TGTGCCAGCAGCAACTATAGCGGGAGGTGGTACAATGAGCAGTTCTTC,CASSNYSGRWYNEQFF
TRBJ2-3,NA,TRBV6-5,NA,TGTGCCAGCAGTCCCTCGGGAAGCACAGATACGCAGTATTTT,CASSPSGSTDTQYF
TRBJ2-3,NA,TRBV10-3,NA,TGTGCCATCAGCCGTGATACCAATACGCAGTATTTT,CAISRDTNTQYF
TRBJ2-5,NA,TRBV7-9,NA,TGTGCCAGCAGCTACAGGACTACGGAGACCCAGTACTTC,CASSYRTTETQYF